This T cell receptor (beta chain) was identified in a study of Ad26.COV2.S vaccination and SARS-CoV-2 variants. About the research overall: Intramuscular Ad26.COV2.S doses were given once or twice, 56 days apart.

Assay used: immunoSEQ multiplex PCR; TCRdb lists only in-frame clones, some missing. The sample consists of hundreds of thousands of clones, roughly 90% of them appearing once. The CDR3 spans 10 residues. Germline CDR1 and CDR2: DFQATT and SNEGSKA (reference sequence). V lost 5 bases to trimming and J lost 3 bases, with 5 bases between them. Comment on this clone: In the same sample, other DNA sequences code for this CDR3.

Treatment meaning: roughly 18 received Ad26.COV2.S at low or high dose, single or two shots; roughly five received placebo; per-sample allocation not given. Samples were taken on day 63 after the first vaccine or placebo injection. The TCR comes from a person aged 18-60 years who received the Ad26.COV2.S COVID-19 vaccine or a placebo. This chain uses TRBV20-1 with TRBJ2-7; D not resolved. Here the sequenced sample was peripheral blood, taken in a trial of Ad26.COV2.S vaccine versus placebo. The CDR3 DNA reads as TGCAGTGCTCTCGACTACGAGCAGTACTTC. This gives the protein CSALDYEQYF.